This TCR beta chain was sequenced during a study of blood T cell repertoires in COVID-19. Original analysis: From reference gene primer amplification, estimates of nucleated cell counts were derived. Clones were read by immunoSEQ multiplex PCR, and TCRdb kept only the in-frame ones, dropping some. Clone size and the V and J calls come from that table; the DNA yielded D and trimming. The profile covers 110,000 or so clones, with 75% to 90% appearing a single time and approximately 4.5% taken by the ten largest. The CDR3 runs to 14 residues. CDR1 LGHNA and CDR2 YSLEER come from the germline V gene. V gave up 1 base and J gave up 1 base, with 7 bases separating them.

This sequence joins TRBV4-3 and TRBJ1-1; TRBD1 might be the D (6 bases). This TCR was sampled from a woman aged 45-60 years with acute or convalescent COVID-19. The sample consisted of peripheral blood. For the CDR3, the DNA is TGCGCCAGCAGCCAAGTAGGGGGGAACACTGAAGCTTTCTTT. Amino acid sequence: CASSQVGGNTEAFF.